These T cell receptor beta chains were read from a single sample in a study of chemoradiotherapy in HPV16-positive cancers. Using immunoSEQ multiplex PCR, the repertoire was profiled, and TCRdb retains in-frame clones only, with some absent. This table holds some 31,000 clones, 91% found once. This sample comprised blood, obtained from a patient who underwent chemoradiotherapy. The receptors come from a human donor with HPV-associated anogenital cancer. Both conserved end residues are part of each CDR3. D genes are given only for firm matches. Only some rows state a clone size, as once, few, many or a class for expanded clones.

CDR3 DNA	CDR3 protein	clone size	V gene	J gene	D gene
TGTGCCATCAGCGACAGGGGAGACACTGAAGCTTTCTTT	CAISDRGDTEAFF	-	TRBV10-3	TRBJ1-1	TRBD1
TGCGCCAGCAGTCTAGGACTAGCGGGAGGGGGCACCGGGGAGCTGTTTTTT	CASSLGLAGGGTGELFF	-	TRBV4-1	TRBJ2-2	TRBD2
TGTGCCAGCAGTTTCCTGGGGTCGGGTCAGCCCCAGCATTTT	CASSFLGSGQPQHF	-	TRBV27	TRBJ1-5	-
TGTGCCAGCAGCCCGTGGGGGGGCCACGATCAGCCCCAGCATTTT	CASSPWGGHDQPQHF	-	TRBV7-9	TRBJ1-5	-
TGTGCCATCAGTTTCCCGGGACAGGGGTACGATGGCTACACCTTC	CAISFPGQGYDGYTF	-	TRBV10-3	TRBJ1-2	TRBD1
TGTGCCAGCAGCAACAGGGGGCTCCCCTCTGGAAACACCATATATTTT	CASSNRGLPSGNTIYF	-	TRBV11-1	TRBJ1-3	TRBD1
TGTGCCAGCAGTGGGGAGGAGAATCAGCCCCAGCATTTT	CASSGEENQPQHF	-	TRBV2	TRBJ1-5	-
TGTGCCAGCAGTGTCACAGGGGGAACTGGAGGCTACACCTTC	CASSVTGGTGGYTF	-	TRBV7-9	TRBJ1-2	TRBD1
TGTGCCAGCAGCTTCGGGCCTAGCGGGGGGAATGAGCAGTTCTTC	CASSFGPSGGNEQFF	once	TRBV7-9	TRBJ2-1	TRBD2
TGTGCCAGCAGCTTAGTTCCGACAGGGGCAGTTGAAAAACTGTTTTTT	CASSLVPTGAVEKLFF	-	TRBV7-9	TRBJ1-4	TRBD1